The clone carrying this TCR beta chain came up a few times. The sample comes from a study of T cells after somatic rescue of genetic block. Data came from immunoSEQ multiplex PCR; TCRdb stores just in-frame clones and leaves some out. The sample holds about 9,100 clones, just under 75% seen once. CDR3 length: 17 residues. Germline CDR1 is SGHRS and CDR2 is YFSETQ. With 4 bases clipped from V and 4 bases from J, the junction kept 11 bases outside the gene matches. The rearrangement joins TRBV5-1 to TRBJ2-1; 10 positions match TRBD2. The sample was peripheral blood mononuclear cells (PBMCs). The source of this sequence is a boy aged 5-17 years. The CDR3 reads CASSLGGGLAEYNEQFF. DNA of the CDR3: TGCGCCAGCAGCCTTGGGGGCGGACTAGCGGAGTACAATGAGCAGTTCTTC.